The 23 T cell receptor beta chains listed next were all sequenced from one sample in a study of cytomegalovirus exposure and HLA in healthy donors. The study ran its PCR with 60 Vbeta and 13 Jbeta primers. Measured with immunoSEQ multiplex PCR; TCRdb has only the in-frame clones, and not every one. The table lists 160,000 or so clones, approximately 82% of them singletons, with roughly 8% in the top ten. The sample comprised PBMCs. The origin of the receptors is a male donor in good health and CMV-seropositive.

The chain is built from TRBV6-5 and TRBJ2-1; D possibly corresponds to TRBD1 (5 bases). The V gene lost 0 bases and the J gene lost 8 bases, with 14 bases spanning the gap. Germline loops: CDR1 MNHEY, CDR2 SVGAGI. CDR3 length: 15 amino acids. The CDR3 DNA follows: TGTGCCAGCAGTTACTCGTCCCCCAGCAGGGATGAGCAGTTCTTC. As protein: CASSYSSPSRDEQFF.

The chain employs TRBV5-1 and TRBJ2-3; TRBD2 matches at 8 bases. The CDR3 consists of 16 residues. Per germline, CDR1 SGHRS and CDR2 YFSETQ. Trimming at V came to 0 bases and at J to 0 bases, leaving 3 bases not matched to a gene. CDR3 protein: CASSLALAASTDTQYF. CDR3 sequence (DNA): TGCGCCAGCAGCTTGGCACTAGCGGCTAGCACAGATACGCAGTATTTT.

This clone was recorded once. The V and J genes are TRBV28 and TRBJ1-4, with D tentatively TRBD1 (6 bases). CDR1 MDHEN and CDR2 SYDVKM come from the germline V gene. The length of the CDR3 is 14 residues. V lost 6 bases and J 7 bases, leaving 15 bases between the germline ends. CDR3 protein: CASSNSGQSEKLFF. DNA for the CDR3: TGTGCCAGCAGCAACTCGGGACAATCTGAAAAACTGTTTTTT. The complete variable domain, with remaining parts taken from reference TRBV28 and TRBJ1-4, reads DVKVTQSSRYLVKRTGEKVFLECVQDMDHENMFWYRQDPGLGLRLIYFSYDVKMKEKGDIPEGYSVSREKKERFSLILESASTNQTSMYLCASSNSGQSEKLFFGSGTQLSVL.

This chain connects TRBV27 to TRBJ2-3; D is perhaps TRBD2 (6 bases). The V gene lost 3 bases and the J gene lost 2 bases, with 12 bases spanning the gap. This CDR3 has 15 residues. Germline V gene lookup returns CDR1 MNHEY and CDR2 SMNVEV (reference sequence). CDR3 DNA: TGTGCCAGCAGTTTCCGGGACTTACTCACAGATACGCAGTATTTT. It codes for CASSFRDLLTDTQYF.

CDR3 nucleotide sequence: TGTGCCAGCAGAGGAGCTAGCGGGAGTTACTACGAGCAGTACTTC. It yields the protein CASRGASGSYYEQYF. The genes are TRBV2 and TRBJ2-7, with TRBD2 matching over 10 bases. Trimming took 6 bases from V and 3 from J; bases not matched to a gene: 8. Germline V CDR1 and CDR2: SNHLY, FYNNEI. The CDR3 is 15 residues long.

The chain's CDR3 is CASSLAGEYEQYF. The CDR3, as DNA: TGTGCCAGCAGCTTAGCGGGAGAGTACGAGCAGTACTTC. The genes are TRBV7-6 and TRBJ2-7, with D perhaps TRBD2 (5 bases). In germline, CDR1 is SGHVS, CDR2 FNYEAQ. CDR3 size: 13 residues. V lost 0 bases and J lost 4, with 7 bases in between.

This chain joins TRBV18 and TRBJ2-5; D is perhaps TRBD2 (6 bases). CDR3 length: 16 amino acids. The V gene's germline CDR1 is KGHSH and CDR2 LQKENI. The ends were cut back, 0 bases at V and 5 bases at J, with 16 bases in the middle. CDR3 sequence (DNA): TGTGCCAGCTCACCACCGGTGGGCCCGGAGGGGGAGACCCAGTACTTC. Its protein product is CASSPPVGPEGETQYF. Together with reference TRBV18 and TRBJ2-5, the CDR3 gives the full variable domain: NAGVMQNPRHLVRRRGQEARLRCSPMKGHSHVYWYRQLPEEGLKFMVYLQKENIIDESGMPKERFSAEFPKEGPSILRIQQVVRGDSAAYFCASSPPVGPEGETQYFGPGTRLLVL.

This chain joins TRBV9 and TRBJ2-7, with a weak D call TRBD1 (5 bases). The CDR3 consists of 16 residues. Germline loops: CDR1 SGDLS, CDR2 YYNGEE. Trimming stripped 0 bases from V and 2 bases from J, with 15 bases between. The CDR3 protein is CASSVEIRTRPYEQYF. CDR3 in DNA: TGTGCCAGCAGCGTAGAGATCAGGACAAGGCCCTACGAGCAGTACTTC. Drawing the rest from reference TRBV9 and TRBJ2-7, the complete variable domain is DSGVTQTPKHLITATGQRVTLRCSPRSGDLSVYWYQQSLDQGLQFLIQYYNGEERAKGNILERFSAQQFPDLHSELNLSSLELGDSALYFCASSVEIRTRPYEQYFGPGTRLTVT.

The CDR3 reads CASSPPQVRSGNTIYF. The CDR3 bases are TGTGCCAGCTCACCACCGCAGGTTCGGTCTGGAAACACCATATATTTT. This chain uses TRBV18 with TRBJ1-3; no reliable D call. Germline-derived CDR1 and CDR2 are KGHSH and LQKENI. The CDR3 extends over 16 amino acids. Trimming removed 0 bases at V and 1 base at J, with 10 bases between.

The V and J genes are TRBV27 and TRBJ2-7; no firm D call. The CDR3 spans 13 residues. V shed 2 bases and J shed 3 bases, with 8 bases lying between them. CDR1 and CDR2 from the germline V gene are MNHEY and SMNVEV (reference sequence). CDR3 region: CASSLKVSYEQYF. As DNA, the CDR3 is TGTGCCAGCAGTTTAAAAGTCAGCTACGAGCAGTACTTC.

The chain combines TRBV11-3 with TRBJ2-1; TRBD1 matches 8 bases. Germline V gives CDR1 SGHNT, CDR2 YENEEA. The CDR3 extends over 14 amino acids. Trimming took 4 bases from V and 12 from J; bases not matched to a gene: 11. The CDR3 region is CASSSRDRPSRQFF. The CDR3 nucleotides read TGTGCCAGCAGCTCTCGGGACAGGCCGAGTAGGCAGTTCTTC.

This chain uses TRBV2 with TRBJ2-3, with 7 bases identical to TRBD2. Germline lookup yields CDR1 SNHLY and CDR2 FYNNEI. J lost 0 bases, V lost 8 bases, and 5 bases had no gene match. The CDR3 runs to 14 residues. The DNA for the CDR3 is TGTGCCAGCGGACTTAGCGGGAGCACAGATACGCAGTATTTT. This encodes CASGLSGSTDTQYF.

The chain combines TRBV5-1 with TRBJ2-5, with a weak D call TRBD1 (6 bases). The end of the DNA is better explained by TRBJ2-7, so the J call may be wrong. The germline CDR1 and CDR2 sequences are SGHRS and YFSETQ. The CDR3 is 14 amino acids. CDR3 region: CASRLQGSSYEQYF. The CDR3 nucleotides are TGCGCCAGCAGACTACAGGGATCTAGCTACGAGCAGTACTTC.

The chain links TRBV11-3 to TRBJ1-1; unclear D gene. CDR3 length equals 13 residues. With 2 bases removed from V and 1 base from J, the gap between germline ends came to 5 bases. Germline V lookup: CDR1 SGHNT, CDR2 YENEEA. CDR3 region: CASSLMRNTEAFF. DNA for the CDR3: TGTGCCAGCAGCTTAATGAGGAACACTGAAGCTTTCTTT.

This clone was seen only once. This rearrangement joins TRBV21-1 to TRBJ1-1; no check of the table's D call, TRBD1, against the DNA was made. TRBV21-1 is designated a pseudogene. CDR3 length equals 13 residues. CDR3 coding DNA: TGTGCCAGCAGCATCTCAGGGGTCCAAGAAGCTTTCTTT. Its protein product is CASSISGVQEAFF.

The chain couples TRBV6-1 to TRBJ2-1; 8 bases align to TRBD2. V shed 6 bases, J shed 5 bases, and the junction held 9 bases outside the gene matches. The CDR3 covers 15 residues. The germline V gene encodes CDR1 MNHNS and CDR2 SASEGT. In nucleotides, the CDR3 is TGTGCCAGCAGAGAACTAGCGGCGGCCCACAATGAGCAGTTCTTC. It is translated as CASRELAAAHNEQFF.

The chain employs TRBV5-6 and TRBJ1-5; TRBD1 agrees at 9 bases. The trim removed 3 bases at V and 8 bases at J, leaving 9 bases unmatched. The CDR3 is 15 amino acids. Germline V gene lookup returns CDR1 SGHDT and CDR2 YYEEEE. The CDR3 reads CASSSGTGWGKPQHF. The CDR3 nucleotides are TGTGCCAGCAGCTCCGGGACAGGGTGGGGAAAGCCCCAGCATTTT.

This chain joins TRBV7-2 and TRBJ1-5, with TRBD1 identical over 8 bases. J lost 2 bases, V lost 0 bases, and 3 bases had no gene match. The CDR3 covers 16 residues. CDR1 and CDR2 from the germline V gene are SGHTA and FQGNSA. The DNA for the CDR3 is TGTGCCAGCAGCTTAGCGCCGGGACAGGGCAATCAGCCCCAGCATTTT. Its protein is CASSLAPGQGNQPQHF.

In this sample, this clone turned up a few times. The chain carries TRBV5-1 and TRBJ2-7; TRBD2 is a possible D gene (5 bases). Trimming left V 5 bases short and J 3 bases short, with 9 bases between. Germline CDR1 is SGHRS and CDR2 is YFSETQ. The CDR3 runs to 12 residues. CDR3 coding DNA: TGCGCCAGCAGGGACTCTAACTACGAGCAGTACTTC. This translates into CASRDSNYEQYF.

The chain has TRBV7-2 and TRBJ1-1; no reliable D call. The CDR3 is 13 residues long. V shed 5 bases and J shed 11 bases, with 18 bases lying between them. Germline V gene data show CDR1 as SGHTA and CDR2 as FQGNSA. The CDR3 protein is CASSPSSQQMAFF. CDR3 nucleotides: TGTGCCAGCAGCCCCTCCTCTCAACAGATGGCTTTCTTT. The full variable domain, completed using reference TRBV7-2 and TRBJ1-1, is GAGVSQSPSNKVTEKGKDVELRCDPISGHTALYWYRQSLGQGLEFLIYFQGNSAPDKSGLPSDRFSAERTGGSVSTLTIQRTQQEDSAVYLCASSPSSQQMAFFGQGTRLTVV.

This clone was counted once. The chain carries TRBV27 and TRBJ1-2, with 8 nucleotides matching TRBD1. Germline V lookup: CDR1 MNHEY, CDR2 SMNVEV (reference sequence). After removal of 3 bases from V and 8 bases from J, the junction contained 11 bases not matched to a gene. The CDR3 length is 15 residues. CDR3 residues: CASSFLGQGAGGYTF. For the CDR3, the DNA is TGTGCCAGCAGTTTCCTGGGGCAGGGGGCAGGGGGCTACACCTTC.

V gene TRBV5-6 combines with J gene TRBJ1-6; the match to TRBD1 covers 7 bases. From germline, CDR1 is SGHDT and CDR2 YYEEEE. V lost 2 bases and J lost 2; bases outside the gene matches: 1. This CDR3 has 15 amino acids. The CDR3 DNA reads as TGTGCCAGCAGCTTAGGGACAGCCTATAATTCACCCCTCCACTTT. Translated, it gives CASSLGTAYNSPLHF.

This clone was recorded only once. The genes are TRBV5-1 and TRBJ2-3, with 9 bases that match TRBD2. V was pared by 4 bases and J by 0 bases, with 6 bases of the junction left unmatched. Per the germline V gene, CDR1 is SGHRS and CDR2 is YFSETQ. The CDR3 spans 16 residues. The CDR3 loop reads CASSVLAGTSTDTQYF. The CDR3 DNA reads TGCGCCAGCAGCGTTCTAGCGGGGACTAGCACAGATACGCAGTATTTT.